This T cell receptor beta chain was captured in a study of T cells after yellow fever vaccination. Background on the study: Some fractions had low cell numbers, and these were prepared with SMART-Seq v4 Ultra Low Input.

This CDR3 region has 12 residues. V was pared by 5 bases and J by 0 bases, with 4 bases between. Looked up from germline, CDR1 is SGHVS and CDR2 is FNYEAQ. Concerning this clonotype: Antigen unknown.

A 5'RACE template-switching step, the method used to make TCR cDNA, added a universal primer site and UMIs. TCRdb re-derived calls from the 5' RACE reads in MiXCR, one entry per CDR3 protein. The table has about 120,000 distinct CDR3 sequences, approximately 16% seen once; the top ten hold roughly 44%. General study results and limits: Re-detected after boosting: most primary clones, almost 98% of CD4 and 88% of CD8. Just a small share of clonotypes turned up in the CD4 compartment as well as the CD8 compartment.

This TCR came from a young man who received the YFV17D yellow fever vaccine. The V gene is TRBV7-6, the J gene TRBJ2-5; D unresolved. Sample: CD8+ T cells sorted from PBMCs, taken 5 days after the yellow fever booster vaccination. CDR3 sequence (DNA): TGTGCCAGCAGCCTACACCAAGAGACCCAGTACTTC. Its translation: CASSLHQETQYF. Complete variable domain (other parts from reference TRBV7-6 and TRBJ2-5): GAGVSQSPRYKVTKRGQDVALRCDPISGHVSLYWYRQALGQGPEFLTYFNYEAQQDKSGLPNDRFSAERPEGSISTLTIQRTEQRDSAMYRCASSLHQETQYFGPGTRLLVL.